The 10 T cell receptor beta chains below were found in one sample sequenced in a study of shared clonotypes between healthy human individuals. Profiling relied on immunoSEQ multiplex PCR, and the TCRdb table lists in-frame clones only, not all of them. The table shows roughly 1 million clones, with around 76% occurring only once. Source material: memory CD4+ T cells sorted from blood. Subset: CD45RA-negative fraction. The receptors derive from a young man in good health.

CDR3 nucleotide sequence: TGTGCCAGTAGTCTCCTTTGGGGGACGTTCGACGGGGAGCTGTTTTTT. Encoded protein: CASSLLWGTFDGELFF. The chain carries TRBV19 and TRBJ2-2; D tentatively reads TRBD1 or TRBD2 (5 bases each). Germline V gives CDR1 LNHDA, CDR2 SQIVND (reference sequence). V gave up 5 bases and J gave up 7 bases, with 20 bases separating them. The CDR3 is 16 residues long.

This clone was seen a handful of times. The chain couples TRBV2 to TRBJ1-1; D not resolved. This CDR3 contains 14 residues. Germline values: CDR1 SNHLY, CDR2 FYNNEI. V lost 1 base to trimming and J lost 1 base, with 7 bases between them. CDR3 sequence: CASSEDASNTEAFF. Written as DNA, the CDR3 is TGTGCCAGCAGTGAAGACGCCTCGAACACTGAAGCTTTCTTT.

V and J are TRBV11-3 and TRBJ2-2; possibly TRBD1 for D (7 bases). Germline assignment: CDR1 SGHNT and CDR2 YENEEA. The CDR3 covers 15 residues. Trimming left V 6 bases short and J 4 bases short, with 15 bases between. The CDR3 is CASSEQEGATGELFF. CDR3 DNA sequence: TGTGCCAGCAGTGAACAGGAGGGGGCCACCGGGGAGCTGTTTTTT.

A single count supports this clone. V gene TRBV7-9 combines with J gene TRBJ2-2; D may be TRBD1 (6 bases). This CDR3 spans 13 amino acids. Looked up from germline, CDR1 is SEHNR and CDR2 is FQNEAQ (reference sequence). Trimming shortened V by 6 bases and J by 4 bases, and 9 bases separated the two germline ends. In nucleotides, the CDR3 is TGTGCCAGCAGTACAGGGTTCACCGGGGAGCTGTTTTTT. Its protein product is CASSTGFTGELFF.

V is TRBV6-6 and J is TRBJ2-3, with 7 bases lining up with TRBD1. Germline V CDR1 and CDR2: MNHNY, SVGAGI (reference sequence). The CDR3 spans 16 residues. Losses at the gene ends were 6 bases for V and 1 base for J; bases not matched to a gene: 10. The CDR3 DNA is TGTGCCAGCAGAACCGACAGGGCTAGAGGCACAGATACGCAGTATTTT. Protein sequence: CASRTDRARGTDTQYF.

The gene calls are TRBV7-8 and TRBJ2-1; TRBD2 aligns across 7 bases. V shed 3 bases, J shed 8 bases, and the junction held 7 bases outside the gene matches. Germline CDR1 SGHVS, CDR2 FQNEAQ. This CDR3 has 14 amino acids. CDR3: CASSLGGLSDEQFF. CDR3 sequence (DNA): TGTGCCAGCAGCTTGGGGGGACTAAGCGATGAGCAGTTCTTC.

This clone was seen a few times. The chain carries TRBV5-1 and TRBJ2-5; TRBD1 agrees at 12 bases. Germline V gene sequence: CDR1 SGHRS, CDR2 YFSETQ. V shed 4 bases and J 4 bases; nucleotides not matched to a gene: 5. CDR3 length: 15 amino acids. CDR3 sequence reads: CASSQGQGAGETQYF. The CDR3 bases are TGCGCCAGCAGCCAGGGACAGGGGGCTGGAGAGACCCAGTACTTC.

J is TRBJ2-5 and V is TRBV6-5, with D possibly matching TRBD2 (6 bases). V was cut by 5 bases and J by 9 bases, with 19 bases left in between. CDR3 length: 14 amino acids. The germline CDR1 and CDR2 sequences are MNHEY and SVGAGI. The CDR3 region is CASSLDWDREAQYF. The CDR3 DNA reads as TGTGCCAGCAGTCTGGACTGGGATAGGGAGGCCCAGTACTTC.

J is TRBJ2-1 and V is TRBV7-2; 9 nucleotides line up with TRBD2. The CDR3 extends over 15 amino acids. Germline V gene sequence: CDR1 SGHTA, CDR2 FQGNSA. V was clipped by 5 bases and J by 4 bases; unmatched bases: 6. As DNA, the CDR3 is TGTGCCAGCAGCCCAGGACTAGCGATTTACAATGAGCAGTTCTTC. It is translated as CASSPGLAIYNEQFF.

The chain combines TRBV28 with TRBJ1-6; the match to TRBD1 covers 7 bases. Germline CDR1 is MDHEN and CDR2 is SYDVKM. This CDR3 has 19 amino acids. Germline trimming cut 5 bases from V and 6 bases from J; bases unmatched to any gene: 19. The CDR3 reads CASSALGHTGALGNSPLHF. CDR3 DNA sequence: TGTGCCAGCAGTGCATTGGGACACACAGGGGCCCTGGGTAATTCACCCCTCCACTTT.